The rows below give T cell receptor beta chains drawn from one sample of a study of CD4 T cells in relation to SARS-CoV-2 and coronaviruses. Profiling relied on immunoSEQ multiplex PCR, and the TCRdb table lists in-frame clones only, not all of them. The sample includes fewer than 20,000 clones, 75% to 85% of them seen just once. Antigens of these TCRs are unknown. The sample comprised CD4+ T cells from PBMCs, cultured in vitro. The origin of the receptors is a human donor in good health. CDR3s include the opening cysteine and the closing phenylalanine or tryptophan. The D gene is left open where the match is weak. Part of the rows lack a size; the others show once, few, many or a class for expanded clones.

>NA|TRBV10-3|TRBD2|TRBJ2-7
TGTGCCATCAGTGAGGCCTGGGATCCTAGCGGGCCTCGATACGAGCAGTACTTC
CAISEAWDPSGPRYEQYF
>large|TRBV7-2|NA|TRBJ1-2
TGTGCCAGCAGCGCTTATTTGGATCGGGGCTACACCTTC
CASSAYLDRGYTF
>NA|TRBV30|NA|TRBJ1-5
TGTGCCTGGAGTAAGGGGAGCAATCAGCCCCAGCATTTT
CAWSKGSNQPQHF
>NA|TRBV3-1/TRBV3-2|NA|TRBJ2-6
TGTGCCAGCAGCCGTAGCCCCCCGGGGGCCAACGTCCTGACTTTC
CASSRSPPGANVLTF
>NA|TRBV19|NA|TRBJ1-5
TGTGCCAGTAGTATGGTCCAGTGGGTCGGCAATCAGCCCCAGCATTTT
CASSMVQWVGNQPQHF
>NA|TRBV5-8|NA|TRBJ2-1
TGTGCCAGCACCCGTGGTGACAATGAGCAGTTCTTC
CASTRGDNEQFF
>NA|TRBV6-5|NA|TRBJ2-1
TGTGCCAGCACCAATATAAATGAGCAGTTCTTC
CASTNINEQFF
>NA|TRBV19|TRBD1|TRBJ1-2
TGTGCCAGTAGTATCCGCGCTCGGGACAGGGTGGTTGGCTACACCTTC
CASSIRARDRVVGYTF
>NA|TRBV9|TRBD1|TRBJ1-4
TGTGCCAGCAGCAAAGGGACAGGGGATAATGAAAAACTGTTTTTT
CASSKGTGDNEKLFF
>NA|TRBV5-6|TRBD1|TRBJ1-2
TGTGCCAGCAAGGGGAGTGGGACAGGTCTACTCTATGGCTACACCTTC
CASKGSGTGLLYGYTF
>NA|TRBV6-4|TRBD1|TRBJ2-3
TGTGCCAGCAGTACCGGACAGGGGGCTTCAGATACGCAGTATTTT
CASSTGQGASDTQYF
>NA|TRBV5-1|TRBD1|TRBJ2-3
TGCGCCAGCAGCCTAGGGACAGGTACGGATACGCAGTATTTT
CASSLGTGTDTQYF
>NA|TRBV3-1/TRBV3-2|NA|TRBJ1-1
TGTGCCAGCAGCCAGGACACAGGGAGAACTGAAGCTTTCTTT
CASSQDTGRTEAFF
>NA|TRBV15|NA|TRBJ2-7
TGTGCCACCAGCAGAGATCAGGGTGCCTACGAGCAGTACTTC
CATSRDQGAYEQYF
>once|TRBV25-1|NA|TRBJ2-3
TGTGCCAGCAGTGGGGAACAGGGACCATATACGCAGTATTTT
CASSGEQGPYTQYF
>NA|TRBV10-1|NA|TRBJ2-7
TGCGCCAGCAGTGAGAACTTCAGGTCTAGCGAGCAGTACTTC
CASSENFRSSEQYF
>NA|TRBV7-9|TRBD2|TRBJ2-2
TGTGCCAGCAGCTTGCTCCTAGCGGGAGGTACCGGGGAGCTGTTTTTT
CASSLLLAGGTGELFF
>once|TRBV7-9|NA|TRBJ2-3
TGTGCCAGCAGCCCCGGGGGAGATACGCAGTATTTT
CASSPGGDTQYF
>NA|TRBV5-5|NA|TRBJ1-3
TGTGCCAGCAGCTTGGAGGCAGGTAGCTCTGGAAACACCATATATTTT
CASSLEAGSSGNTIYF
>once|TRBV18|NA|TRBJ1-2
TGTGCCAGCTCACCGGAAAGGGCCGGCAAAGGCTACACCTTC
CASSPERAGKGYTF